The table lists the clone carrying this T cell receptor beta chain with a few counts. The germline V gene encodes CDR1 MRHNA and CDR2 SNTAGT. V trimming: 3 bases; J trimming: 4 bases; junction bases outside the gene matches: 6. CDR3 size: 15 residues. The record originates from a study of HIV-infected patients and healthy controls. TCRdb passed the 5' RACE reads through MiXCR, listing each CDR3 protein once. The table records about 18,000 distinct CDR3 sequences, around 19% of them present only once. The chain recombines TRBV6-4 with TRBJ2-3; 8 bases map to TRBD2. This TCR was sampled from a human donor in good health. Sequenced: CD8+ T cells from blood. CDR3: CASSEGAGDSDTQYF. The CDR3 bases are TGTGCCAGCAGTGAGGGAGCGGGAGATTCAGATACGCAGTATTTT.